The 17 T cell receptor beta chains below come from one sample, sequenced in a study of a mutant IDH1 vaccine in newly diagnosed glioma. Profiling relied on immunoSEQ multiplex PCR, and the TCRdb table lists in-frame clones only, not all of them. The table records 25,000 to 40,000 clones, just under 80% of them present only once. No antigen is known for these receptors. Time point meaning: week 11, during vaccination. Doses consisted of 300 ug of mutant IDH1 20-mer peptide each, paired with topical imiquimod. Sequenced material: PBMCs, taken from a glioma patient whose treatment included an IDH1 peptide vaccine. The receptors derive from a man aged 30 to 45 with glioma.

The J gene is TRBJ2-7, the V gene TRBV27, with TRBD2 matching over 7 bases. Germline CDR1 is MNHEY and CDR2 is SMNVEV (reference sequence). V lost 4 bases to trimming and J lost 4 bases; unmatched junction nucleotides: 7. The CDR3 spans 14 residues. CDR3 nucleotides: TGTGCCAGCAGTTCCGGGACTAATAATTACGAGCAGTACTTC. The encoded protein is CASSSGTNNYEQYF.

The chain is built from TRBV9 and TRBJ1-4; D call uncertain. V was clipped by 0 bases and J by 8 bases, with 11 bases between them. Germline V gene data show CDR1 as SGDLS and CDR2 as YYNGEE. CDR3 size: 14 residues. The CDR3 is CASSVGLDGEKLFF. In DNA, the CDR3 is TGTGCCAGCAGCGTAGGACTTGACGGGGAAAAACTGTTTTTT. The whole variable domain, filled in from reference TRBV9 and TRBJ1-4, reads DSGVTQTPKHLITATGQRVTLRCSPRSGDLSVYWYQQSLDQGLQFLIQYYNGEERAKGNILERFSAQQFPDLHSELNLSSLELGDSALYFCASSVGLDGEKLFFGSGTQLSVL.

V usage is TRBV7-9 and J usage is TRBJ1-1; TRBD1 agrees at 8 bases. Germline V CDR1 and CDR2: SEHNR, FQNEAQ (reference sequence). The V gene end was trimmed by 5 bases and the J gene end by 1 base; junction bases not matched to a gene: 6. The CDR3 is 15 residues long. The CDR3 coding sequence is TGTGCCAGCAGCACACAGCAGGGGGCGAACACTGAAGCTTTCTTT. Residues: CASSTQQGANTEAFF.

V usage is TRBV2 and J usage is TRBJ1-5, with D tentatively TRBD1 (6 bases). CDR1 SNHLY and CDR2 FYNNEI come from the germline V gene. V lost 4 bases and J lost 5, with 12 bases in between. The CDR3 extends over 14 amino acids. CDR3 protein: CASSAGGGDQPQHF. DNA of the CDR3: TGTGCCAGCAGTGCGGGGGGCGGTGATCAGCCCCAGCATTTT.

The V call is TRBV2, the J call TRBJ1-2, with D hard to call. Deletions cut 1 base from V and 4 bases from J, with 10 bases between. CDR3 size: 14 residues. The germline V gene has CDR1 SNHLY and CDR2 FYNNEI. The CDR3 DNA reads TGTGCCAGCAGTGAAGGGCCTTCCGCCTATGGCTACACCTTC. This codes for CASSEGPSAYGYTF.

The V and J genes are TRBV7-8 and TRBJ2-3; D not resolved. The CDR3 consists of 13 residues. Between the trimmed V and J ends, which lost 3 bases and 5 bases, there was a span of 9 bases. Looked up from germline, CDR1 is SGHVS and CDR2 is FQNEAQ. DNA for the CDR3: TGTGCCAGCAGCTTCCTAGGTCGAGATACGCAGTATTTT. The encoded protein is CASSFLGRDTQYF. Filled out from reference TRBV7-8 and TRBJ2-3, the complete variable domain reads GAGVSQSPRYKVAKRGQDVALRCDPISGHVSLFWYQQALGQGPEFLTYFQNEAQLDKSGLPSDRFFAERPEGSVSTLKIQRTQQEDSAVYLCASSFLGRDTQYFGPGTRLTVL.

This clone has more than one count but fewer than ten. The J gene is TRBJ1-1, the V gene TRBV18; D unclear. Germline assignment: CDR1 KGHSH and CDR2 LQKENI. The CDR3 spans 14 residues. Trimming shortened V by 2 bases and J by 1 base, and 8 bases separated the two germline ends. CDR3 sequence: CASSPGRENTEAFF. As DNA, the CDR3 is TGTGCCAGCTCACCAGGGCGGGAGAACACTGAAGCTTTCTTT.

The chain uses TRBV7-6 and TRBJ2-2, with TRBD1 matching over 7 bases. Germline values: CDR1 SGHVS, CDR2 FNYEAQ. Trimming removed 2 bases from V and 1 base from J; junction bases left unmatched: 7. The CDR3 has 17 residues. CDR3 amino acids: CASSLLRGQQNTGELFF. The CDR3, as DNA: TGTGCCAGCAGCTTACTCCGGGGACAGCAGAACACCGGGGAGCTGTTTTTT.

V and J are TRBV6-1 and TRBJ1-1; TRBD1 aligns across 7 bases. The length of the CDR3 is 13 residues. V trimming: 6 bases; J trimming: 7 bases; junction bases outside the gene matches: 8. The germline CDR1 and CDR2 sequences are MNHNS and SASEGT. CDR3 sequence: CASRQGQPDEAFF. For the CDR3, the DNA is TGTGCCAGCAGGCAGGGACAGCCAGATGAAGCTTTCTTT.

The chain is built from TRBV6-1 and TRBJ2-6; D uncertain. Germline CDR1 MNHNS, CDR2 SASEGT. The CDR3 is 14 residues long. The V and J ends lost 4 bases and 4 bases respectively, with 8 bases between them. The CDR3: CASSGPTGANVLTF. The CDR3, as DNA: TGTGCCAGCAGTGGTCCGACAGGGGCCAACGTCCTGACTTTC.

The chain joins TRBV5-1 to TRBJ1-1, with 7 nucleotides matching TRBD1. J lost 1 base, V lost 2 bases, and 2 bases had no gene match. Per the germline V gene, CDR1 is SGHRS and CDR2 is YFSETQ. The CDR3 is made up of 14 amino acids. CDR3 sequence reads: CASSLTGANTEAFF. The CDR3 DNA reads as TGCGCCAGCAGCTTAACAGGGGCGAACACTGAAGCTTTCTTT.

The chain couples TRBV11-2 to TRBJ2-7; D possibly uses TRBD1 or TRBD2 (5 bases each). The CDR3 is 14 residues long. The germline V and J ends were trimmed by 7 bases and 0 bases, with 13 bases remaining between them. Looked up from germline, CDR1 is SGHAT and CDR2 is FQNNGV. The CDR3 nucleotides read TGTGCCAGCAAACCGGGACGGAGCTCCTACGAGCAGTACTTC. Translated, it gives CASKPGRSSYEQYF.

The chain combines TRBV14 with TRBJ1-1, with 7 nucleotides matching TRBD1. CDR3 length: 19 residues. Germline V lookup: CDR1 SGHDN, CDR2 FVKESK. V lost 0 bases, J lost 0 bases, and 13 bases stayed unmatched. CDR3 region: CASSQEVDRATILNTEAFF. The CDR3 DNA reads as TGTGCCAGCAGCCAAGAAGTAGACAGGGCAACGATTTTGAACACTGAAGCTTTCTTT.

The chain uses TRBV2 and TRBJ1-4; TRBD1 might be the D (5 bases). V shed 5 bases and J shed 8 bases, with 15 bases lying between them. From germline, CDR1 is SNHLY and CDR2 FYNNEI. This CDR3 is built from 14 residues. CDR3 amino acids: CASSPTPGEEKLFF. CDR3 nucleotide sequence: TGTGCCAGCAGTCCTACCCCGGGGGAGGAAAAACTGTTTTTT.

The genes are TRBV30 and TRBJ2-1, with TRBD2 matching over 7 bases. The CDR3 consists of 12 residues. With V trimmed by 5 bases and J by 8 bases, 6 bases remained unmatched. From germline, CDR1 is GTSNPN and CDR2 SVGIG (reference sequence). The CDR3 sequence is CAWATSVYEQFF. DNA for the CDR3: TGTGCCTGGGCTACTAGCGTGTATGAGCAGTTCTTC. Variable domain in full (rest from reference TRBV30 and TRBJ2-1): SQTIHQWPATLVQPVGSPLSLECTVEGTSNPNLYWYRQAAGRGLQLLFYSVGIGQISSEVPQNLSASRPQDRQFILSSKKLLLSDSGFYLCAWATSVYEQFFGPGTRLTVL.

The CDR3 is CASRPKGTDTDTQYF. The CDR3 nucleotides are TGTGCCAGTCGCCCTAAGGGGACGGACACAGATACGCAGTATTTT. J is TRBJ2-3 and V is TRBV19, with D perhaps being TRBD1 or TRBD2 (5 bases each). CDR1 LNHDA and CDR2 SQIVND come from the germline V gene (reference sequence). The CDR3 runs to 15 residues. Trimming left V 8 bases short and J 2 bases short, with 17 bases between.

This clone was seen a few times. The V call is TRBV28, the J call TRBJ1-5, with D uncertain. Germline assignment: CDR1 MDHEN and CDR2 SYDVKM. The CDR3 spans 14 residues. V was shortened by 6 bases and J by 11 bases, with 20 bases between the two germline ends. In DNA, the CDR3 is TGTGCCAGCAGGAGCAGCGGATCGGGGTGGACCCAGCATTTT. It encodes CASRSSGSGWTQHF.